This TCR beta chain was sequenced in a study of neurological immune-mediated disorders. Findings and caveats of the study: HTLV-1-associated myelopathy displayed the greatest TCR clonal expansion, and multiple sclerosis exhibited the smallest, lower than that of healthy controls.

The V gene end was trimmed by 6 bases and the J gene end by 3 bases; junction bases not matched to a gene: 10. The CDR3 sequence is 15 residues long. CDR1 is MNHEY and CDR2 is SMNVEV in the germline V gene (reference sequence). In its sample, this clonotype was seen many times. As yet, its antigen is unknown. The authors made cDNA by 5'RACE with 10-nucleotide random UMIs. The yield of each sequencing run was over 180 million TCR-beta sequences from 15-18 subjects. TCRdb reanalysed the 5' RACE reads using MiXCR and keeps one entry per CDR3 protein. The repertoire has some 38,000 distinct CDR3 sequences, over 8.5% of them found once; the top ten carry approximately 3.5%. Time point defined: technical triplicate 1. The unsorted libraries originated from 2 million PBMCs that had been stored at -80 C.

The material sequenced was PBMCs. V is TRBV27 and J is TRBJ1-1; 7 positions match TRBD1. The source of this sequence is a man aged 55 to 70 with HTLV-1-associated myelopathy (HAM/TSP). Here the CDR3 DNA reads TGTGCCAGCAGCCTTAGACAGGGAAGGGACACTGAAGCTTTCTTT. Protein product: CASSLRQGRDTEAFF.